This TCR beta chain was retrieved from a study of blood T cell repertoires in COVID-19 (dated by TCRdb to 2018 to 2021). For the study in its entirety: Collaborator samples came from the United States, Italy and Spain and covered acute and convalescent phases of COVID-19. The material from the prospective study consisted of cDNA or gDNA derived from T cells, B-cell-depleted T cells, or PBMCs. The dataset comprised deeply sampled blood TCRbeta repertoires from subjects exposed to, actively infected with, or recovered from COVID-19. The repertoires were made available in a free public database intended to serve as a resource for research on the immune response to SARS-CoV-2. Samples were obtained from the ongoing ImmuneRACE study (first 160 participants) and from 950 to 1,500 subjects provided by 6 global collaborators. A de-identified subject ID, COVID-19 status, age in years and sex were almost always included in the sample metadata. Where HLA class I and class II types were available, the types were taken from metadata supplied by the sample provider, not from assay-based typing.

Points the paper makes about the study in general: The quantity of clinical and demographic metadata differed by source and by participant and was supplied without curation.

The CDR3 holds 13 amino acids from the cysteine to the phenylalanine. Only the CDR3 part of the read is kept: 39 bases, read in frame from the first base. CDR1 and CDR2 were assigned from the germline V gene as MNHEY and SVGAGI. Trimming takes 4 bases off V and 5 bases off J; junction bases not matched to a gene: 3. TCRbeta CDR3 regions were amplified from genomic DNA using the immunoSEQ Assay, a bias-controlled multiplex PCR. From the authors' description of their analysis: The number of nucleated cells in each sample was estimated from the amplification of reference gene primers within the assay. To quantify the absolute abundance of each unique TCRbeta CDR3 rearrangement, sequence reads were collapsed and filtered. For each sample, productive Simpson clonality was calculated as the square root of Simpson's diversity index over productive rearrangements. TCRdb limited this immuneACCESS table to in-frame rearrangements with V and J called. A share of clones is missing; checked studies link under half to unresolved V genes, and the rest is unexplained. The V and J calls and clone size come from that table; D and trimming were worked out from the DNA. This sample comprises around 100,000 clones, approximately 80% of them detected only once. Approximately 3.5% of the sample belongs to the ten largest clones.

Each collaborating institution followed its own protocols to collect whole blood in K2EDTA tubes. For TCRbeta analysis, collaborators shipped samples in one of three forms: frozen whole blood, isolated PBMCs, or DNA extracted from either of those sample types. Concerning this clone: The specificity of this receptor is unknown. No per-base quality is available; no much larger clone lies one base away.

The origin of this receptor is a woman older than 75 with active or convalescent COVID-19. The sequence joins TRBV6-5 to TRBJ2-5, with TRBD2 matching 8 junction bases. The sequenced sample was peripheral blood. In nucleotide form, the sequence is TGTGCCAGCAGTTCAGCGGGGGAGGAGACCCAGTACTTC. Its product reads: CASSSAGEETQYF.